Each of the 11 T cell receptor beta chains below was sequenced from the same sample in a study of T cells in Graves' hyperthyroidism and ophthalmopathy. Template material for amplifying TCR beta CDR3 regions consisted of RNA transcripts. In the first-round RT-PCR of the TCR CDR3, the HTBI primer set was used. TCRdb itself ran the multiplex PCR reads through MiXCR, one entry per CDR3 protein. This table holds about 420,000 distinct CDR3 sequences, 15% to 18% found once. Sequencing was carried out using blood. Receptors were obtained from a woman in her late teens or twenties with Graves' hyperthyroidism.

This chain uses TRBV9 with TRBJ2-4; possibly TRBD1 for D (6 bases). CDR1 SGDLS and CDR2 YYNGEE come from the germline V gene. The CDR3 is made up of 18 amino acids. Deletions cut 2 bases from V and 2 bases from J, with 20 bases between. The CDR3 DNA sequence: TGTGCCAGCAGCGTCGGATCAGGGGAAGTAGTTTCCAAAAACATTCAGTACTTC. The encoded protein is CASSVGSGEVVSKNIQYF.

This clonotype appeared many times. In DNA, the CDR3 is TGCGCCAGCAGCCAAGCCGGGACATTCTATGGCTACACCTTC. The encoded protein is CASSQAGTFYGYTF. The chain links TRBV4-1 to TRBJ1-2, with D perhaps TRBD1 (6 bases). CDR1 is MGHRA, CDR2 YSYEKL, per germline. V shed 1 base and J shed 4 bases, with 10 bases lying between them. The CDR3 runs to 14 residues.

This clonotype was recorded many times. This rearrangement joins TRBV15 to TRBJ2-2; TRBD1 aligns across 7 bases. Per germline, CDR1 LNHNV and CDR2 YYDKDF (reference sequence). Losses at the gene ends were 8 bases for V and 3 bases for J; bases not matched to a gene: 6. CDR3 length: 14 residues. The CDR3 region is CATLRTGDTGELFF. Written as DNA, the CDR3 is TGTGCCACCCTCCGGACAGGAGACACCGGGGAGCTGTTTTTT. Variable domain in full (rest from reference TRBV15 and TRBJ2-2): DAMVIQNPRYQVTQFGKPVTLSCSQTLNHNVMYWYQQKSSQAPKLLFHYYDKDFNNEADTPDNFQSRRPNTSFCFLDIRSPGLGDTAMYLCATLRTGDTGELFFGEGSRLTVL.

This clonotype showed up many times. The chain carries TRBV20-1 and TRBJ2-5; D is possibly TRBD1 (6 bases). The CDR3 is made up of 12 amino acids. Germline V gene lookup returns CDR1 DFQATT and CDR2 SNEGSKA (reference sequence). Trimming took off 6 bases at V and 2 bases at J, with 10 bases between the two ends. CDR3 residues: CSAQGPQETQYF. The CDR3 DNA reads TGCAGTGCCCAGGGGCCTCAAGAGACCCAGTACTTC.

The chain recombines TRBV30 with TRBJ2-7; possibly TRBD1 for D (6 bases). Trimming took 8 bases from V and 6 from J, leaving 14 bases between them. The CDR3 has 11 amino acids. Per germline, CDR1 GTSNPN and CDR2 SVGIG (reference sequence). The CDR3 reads CAGNRDGEQYF. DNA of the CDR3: TGTGCCGGTAACAGGGACGGCGAGCAGTACTTC.

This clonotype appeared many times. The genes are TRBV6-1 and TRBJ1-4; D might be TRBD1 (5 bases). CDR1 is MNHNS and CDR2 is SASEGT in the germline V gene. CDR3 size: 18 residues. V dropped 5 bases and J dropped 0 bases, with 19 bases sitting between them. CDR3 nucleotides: TGTGCCAGCAGTCCACACAGACAGCTTTTGTCAACTAATGAAAAACTGTTTTTT. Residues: CASSPHRQLLSTNEKLFF.

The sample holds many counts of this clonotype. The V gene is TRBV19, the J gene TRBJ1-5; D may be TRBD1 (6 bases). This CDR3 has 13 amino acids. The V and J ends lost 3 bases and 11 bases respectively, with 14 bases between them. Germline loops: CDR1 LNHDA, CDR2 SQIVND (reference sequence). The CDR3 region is CASSIGQTLAQHF. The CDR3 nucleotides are TGTGCCAGTAGTATTGGACAGACCTTGGCCCAGCATTTT.

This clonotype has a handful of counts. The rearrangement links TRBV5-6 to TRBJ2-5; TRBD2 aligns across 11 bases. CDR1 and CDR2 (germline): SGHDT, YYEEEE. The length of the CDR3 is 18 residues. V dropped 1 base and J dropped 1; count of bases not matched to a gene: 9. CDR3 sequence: CASSLLGGLAGPQETQYF. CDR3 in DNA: TGTGCCAGCAGCTTGTTGGGTGGACTAGCGGGCCCCCAAGAGACCCAGTACTTC. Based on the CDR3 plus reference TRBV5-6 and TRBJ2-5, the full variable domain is DAGVTQSPTHLIKTRGQQVTLRCSPKSGHDTVSWYQQALGQGPQFIFQYYEEEERQRGNFPDRFSGHQFPNYSSELNVNALLLGDSALYLCASSLLGGLAGPQETQYFGPGTRLLVL.

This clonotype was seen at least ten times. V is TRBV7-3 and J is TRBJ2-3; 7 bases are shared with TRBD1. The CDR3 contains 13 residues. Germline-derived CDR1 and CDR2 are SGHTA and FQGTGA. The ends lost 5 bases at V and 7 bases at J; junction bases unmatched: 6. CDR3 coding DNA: TGTGCCAGCAGCACTCGACAGGGCCATACGCAGTATTTT. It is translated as CASSTRQGHTQYF. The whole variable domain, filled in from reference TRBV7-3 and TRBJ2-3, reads GAGVSQTPSNKVTEKGKYVELRCDPISGHTALYWYRQSLGQGPEFLIYFQGTGAADDSGLPNDRFFAVRPEGSVSTLKIQRTERGDSAVYLCASSTRQGHTQYFGPGTRLTVL.

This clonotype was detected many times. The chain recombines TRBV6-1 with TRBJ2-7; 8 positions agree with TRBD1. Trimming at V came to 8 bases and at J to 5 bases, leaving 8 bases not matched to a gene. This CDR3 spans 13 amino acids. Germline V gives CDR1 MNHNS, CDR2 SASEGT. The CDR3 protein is CASRDRSNDEQYF. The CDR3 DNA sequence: TGTGCCAGCCGGGACAGGTCTAACGACGAGCAGTACTTC.

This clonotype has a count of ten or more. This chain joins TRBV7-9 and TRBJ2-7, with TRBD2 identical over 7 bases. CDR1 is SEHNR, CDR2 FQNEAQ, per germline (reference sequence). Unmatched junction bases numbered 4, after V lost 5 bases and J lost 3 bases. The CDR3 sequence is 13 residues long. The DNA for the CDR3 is TGTGCCAGCAGCCACGGACTAGGCTACGAGCAGTACTTC. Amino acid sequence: CASSHGLGYEQYF.